This T cell receptor (beta chain) derives from a study of T cells in Graves' hyperthyroidism and ophthalmopathy. Amplification of TCR beta CDR3 regions used RNA as the template. The HTBI primer set was used in a first-round RT-PCR of the TCR CDR3. Using its own MiXCR run on the multiplex PCR reads, TCRdb lists one record per CDR3 protein. The repertoire includes some 800,000 distinct CDR3 sequences, about 38% of them detected once, and 7.5% to 9.5% sits in the top ten. The CDR3 consists of 14 residues. Trimming took off 5 bases at V and 1 base at J, with 8 bases between the two ends. Germline CDR1 SGHTA, CDR2 FQGNSA. On this clonotype itself: What it binds is unknown.

Overall study findings and caveats: Most clonotypes expanded in thyroid above 0.001 were likewise present in blood. Stable hyperthyroidism and ophthalmopathy were separated using 13 V-J signatures. The model forecast ophthalmopathy, anticipating it by a median 6.5 months before onset.

The sequence came from a man aged 18 to 35 with Graves' hyperthyroidism. This sequence joins TRBV7-2 and TRBJ2-2; D call uncertain. What was sequenced was blood. The CDR3 region is CASSQSRNTGELFF. CDR3 nucleotide sequence: TGTGCCAGCAGCCAATCCAGGAACACCGGGGAGCTGTTTTTT.